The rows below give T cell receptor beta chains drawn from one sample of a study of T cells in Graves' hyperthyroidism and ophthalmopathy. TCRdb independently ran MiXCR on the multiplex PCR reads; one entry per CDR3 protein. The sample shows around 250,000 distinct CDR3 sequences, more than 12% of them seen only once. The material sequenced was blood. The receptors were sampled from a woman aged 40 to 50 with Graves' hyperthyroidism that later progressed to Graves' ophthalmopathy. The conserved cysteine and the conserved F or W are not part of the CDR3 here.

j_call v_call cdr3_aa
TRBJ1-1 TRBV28 ASSGVWNEAF
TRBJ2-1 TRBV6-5 ASSYSRHSRPEQF
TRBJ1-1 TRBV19 ASSMTLNTEAF
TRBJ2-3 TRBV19 ATDDGASGHTDTQY
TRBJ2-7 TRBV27 ASSPRRNPYEQY
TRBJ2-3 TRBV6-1 ASSQSRGATDTQY
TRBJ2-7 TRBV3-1 ASSPITGTGGDEQY
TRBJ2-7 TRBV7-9 ASSSQGIDEQY
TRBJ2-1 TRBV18 ASSPPGRAYNEQF
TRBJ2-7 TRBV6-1 ASRRGGSAAEQY
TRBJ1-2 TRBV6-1 ASTGLATGTYGYT
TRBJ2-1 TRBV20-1 SASGIGNEQF
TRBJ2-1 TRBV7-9 ASSPIAGGLRDNEQF
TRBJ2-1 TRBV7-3 ASSLNRRSFNEQF
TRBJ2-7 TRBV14 ASSHGESYEQY
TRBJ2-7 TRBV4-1 ASSQVPGGLTYEQY
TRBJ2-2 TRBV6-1 ASIRVRSTGELF
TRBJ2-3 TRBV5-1 ASSQTILAGGTDTQY
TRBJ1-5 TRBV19 ASSITDVQPQH
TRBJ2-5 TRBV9 ASSDNRKETQY
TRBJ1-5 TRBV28 ASSLWADSNEPQH
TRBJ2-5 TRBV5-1 ALKAGYEAETQY
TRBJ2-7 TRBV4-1 ASSQALLSGSTSYEQY
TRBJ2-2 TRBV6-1 ASSILAGMNTGELF
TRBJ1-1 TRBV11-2 ASRAEGSRAF
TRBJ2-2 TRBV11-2 ASSFTGGSNTGELF
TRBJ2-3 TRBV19 ASSILAVHTDTQY
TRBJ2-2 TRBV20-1 SASGSNTGELL
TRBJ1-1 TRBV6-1 ASSAAGTKTEAF
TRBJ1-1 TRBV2 ASSAYGGITEAF
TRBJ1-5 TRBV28 ASRSFRDGLSNQPQH
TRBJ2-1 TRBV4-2 ASSPVPGLAGNEQF
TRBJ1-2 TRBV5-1 ASSLQEDGYT
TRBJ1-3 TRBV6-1 ASRATRLAGNTIY
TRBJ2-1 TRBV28 TSSFWASGNSCNEQF